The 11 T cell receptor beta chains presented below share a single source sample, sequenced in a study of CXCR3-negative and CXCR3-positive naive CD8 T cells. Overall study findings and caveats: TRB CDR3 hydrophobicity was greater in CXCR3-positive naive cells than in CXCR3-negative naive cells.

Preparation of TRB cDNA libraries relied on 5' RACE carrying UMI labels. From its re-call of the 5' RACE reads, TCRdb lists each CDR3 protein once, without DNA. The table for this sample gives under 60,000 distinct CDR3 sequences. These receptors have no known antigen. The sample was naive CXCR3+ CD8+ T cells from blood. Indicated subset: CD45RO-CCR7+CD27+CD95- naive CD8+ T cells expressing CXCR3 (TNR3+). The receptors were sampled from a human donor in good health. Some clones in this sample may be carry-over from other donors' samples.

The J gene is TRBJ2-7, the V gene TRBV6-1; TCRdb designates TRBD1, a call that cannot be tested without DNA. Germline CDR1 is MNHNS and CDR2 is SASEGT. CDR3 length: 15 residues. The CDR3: CASRKTGIVFYEQYF.

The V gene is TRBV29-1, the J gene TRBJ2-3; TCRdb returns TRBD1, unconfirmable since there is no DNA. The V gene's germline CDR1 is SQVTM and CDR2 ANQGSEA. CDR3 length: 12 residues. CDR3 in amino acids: CSVWQGEDTQYF.

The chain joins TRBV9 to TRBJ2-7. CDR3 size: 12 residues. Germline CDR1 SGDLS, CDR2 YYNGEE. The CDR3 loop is CASSPDGYEQYF.

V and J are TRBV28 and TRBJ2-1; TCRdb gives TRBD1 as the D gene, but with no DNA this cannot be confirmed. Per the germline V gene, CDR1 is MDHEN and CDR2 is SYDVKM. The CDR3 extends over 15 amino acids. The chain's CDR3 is CASYSGTGGWNEQFF. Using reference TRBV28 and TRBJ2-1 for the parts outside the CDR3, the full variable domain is DVKVTQSSRYLVKRTGEKVFLECVQDMDHENMFWYRQDPGLGLRLIYFSYDVKMKEKGDIPEGYSVSREKKERFSLILESASTNQTSMYLCASYSGTGGWNEQFFGPGTRLTVL.

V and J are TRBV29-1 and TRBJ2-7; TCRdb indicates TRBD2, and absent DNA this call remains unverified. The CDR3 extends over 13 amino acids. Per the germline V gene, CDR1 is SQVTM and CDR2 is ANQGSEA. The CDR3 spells CSVEGSALNEQYF.

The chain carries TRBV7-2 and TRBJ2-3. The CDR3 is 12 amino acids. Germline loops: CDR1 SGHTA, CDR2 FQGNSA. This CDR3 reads CASSLLTDTQYF.

CDR3 in amino acids: CSVEDRDRHYGYTF. The chain couples TRBV29-1 to TRBJ1-2; with no DNA, the TCRdb D assignment of TRBD1 cannot be verified. Germline CDR1 reads SQVTM; CDR2 reads ANQGSEA. The CDR3 has 14 amino acids.

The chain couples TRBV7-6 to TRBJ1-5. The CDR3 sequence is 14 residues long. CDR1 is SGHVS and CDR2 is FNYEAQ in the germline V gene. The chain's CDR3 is CASSLGSPGQPQHF.

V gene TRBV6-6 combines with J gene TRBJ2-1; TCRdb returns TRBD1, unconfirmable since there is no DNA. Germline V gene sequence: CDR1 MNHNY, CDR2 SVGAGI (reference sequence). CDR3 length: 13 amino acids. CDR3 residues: CASSPWDNVEQFF.

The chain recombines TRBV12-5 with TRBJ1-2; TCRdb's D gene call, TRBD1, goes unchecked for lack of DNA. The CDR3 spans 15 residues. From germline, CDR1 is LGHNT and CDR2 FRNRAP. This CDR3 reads CASGVGGISNYGYTF.

This CDR3 is CASSYWDQAFF. The V and J genes are TRBV6-2 or TRBV6-3 and TRBJ1-1; the TCRdb D gene call, TRBD1, has no DNA to confirm it. The CDR3 has 11 residues. CDR1 is MNHEY, CDR2 SVGEGT, per germline.